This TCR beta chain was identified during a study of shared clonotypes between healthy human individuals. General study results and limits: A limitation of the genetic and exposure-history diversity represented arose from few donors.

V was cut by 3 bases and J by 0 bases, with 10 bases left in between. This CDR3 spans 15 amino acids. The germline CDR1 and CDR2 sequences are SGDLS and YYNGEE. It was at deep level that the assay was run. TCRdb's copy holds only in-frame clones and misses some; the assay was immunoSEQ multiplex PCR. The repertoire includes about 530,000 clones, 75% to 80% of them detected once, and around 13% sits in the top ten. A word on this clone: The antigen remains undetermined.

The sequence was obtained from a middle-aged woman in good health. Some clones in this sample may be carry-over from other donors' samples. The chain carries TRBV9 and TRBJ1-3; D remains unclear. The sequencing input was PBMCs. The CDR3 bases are TGTGCCAGCAGCGCCGACACCATCTCTGGAAACACCATATATTTT. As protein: CASSADTISGNTIYF.